Listed here are 12 T cell receptor beta chains from one sample, sequenced in a study of identifying expanded T cells in peripheral blood (dated 2019 in TCRdb). The library was built by means of the immunoSEQ multiplex PCR assay. This immuneACCESS table, as held by TCRdb, lists in-frame sequences with V and J called but not all clones. Of the missing ones, under half trace to an unresolved V gene in checked studies; the others have no known cause. Counted in this sample were some 70,000 clones; almost 90% of them appeared once. In total, the top ten clones hold 3% to 4% of the sample. Sequencing was done on a sample of blood. Every receptor here comes from a person between 18 and 75 years old in good health.

This clone was seen more than once but under ten times. This rearrangement joins TRBV7-9 to TRBJ2-7; 12 positions agree with TRBD2. The CDR3 is made up of 15 amino acids. Germline V gene data show CDR1 as SEHNR and CDR2 as FQNEAQ (reference sequence). Trimming took 4 bases from V and 2 from J; bases not matched to a gene: 3. The CDR3 region has the DNA TGTGCCAGCAGCTCGCCTAGCGGGAGGGCCTACGAGCAGTACTTC. This gives the protein CASSSPSGRAYEQYF. Complete variable domain (other parts from reference TRBV7-9 and TRBJ2-7): DTGVSQNPRHKITKRGQNVTFRCDPISEHNRLYWYRQTLGQGPEFLTYFQNEAQLEKSRLLSDRFSAERPKGSFSTLEIQRTEQGDSAMYLCASSSPSGRAYEQYFGPGTRLTVT.

This chain links TRBV5-4 with TRBJ2-1; 7 bases are shared with TRBD2. V lost 1 base, J lost 9 bases, and 10 bases stayed unmatched. The CDR3 has 15 residues. Per germline, CDR1 SGHNT and CDR2 YYREEE (reference sequence). This CDR3 is CASSLRSSGGSEQFF. The CDR3 DNA is TGTGCCAGCAGCTTGAGGTCTAGCGGTGGTAGTGAGCAGTTCTTC.

The CDR3 protein is CASRAPGQGIGEQYF. The CDR3 DNA reads as TGTGCCAGCAGGGCACCGGGACAGGGGATTGGCGAGCAGTACTTC. The chain is built from TRBV6-1 and TRBJ2-7, with 10 bases identical to TRBD1. The CDR3 is made up of 15 amino acids. With V trimmed by 6 bases and J by 6 bases, 11 bases remained unmatched. Germline CDR1 reads MNHNS; CDR2 reads SASEGT.

This chain uses TRBV19 with TRBJ2-1; 11 nucleotides align to TRBD2. The germline V gene has CDR1 LNHDA and CDR2 SQIVND (reference sequence). V dropped 6 bases and J dropped 6; count of bases not matched to a gene: 7. This CDR3 region has 15 residues. CDR3 sequence reads: CASRVAGGPVNEQFF. The CDR3 DNA is TGTGCCAGTAGAGTAGCGGGAGGGCCGGTCAATGAGCAGTTCTTC.

This clone has just one count. The J gene is TRBJ2-5, the V gene TRBV23-1; the D call may be TRBD1 or TRBD2 (5 bases each). TRBV23-1 is an ORF, with its function uncertain. Trimming removed 8 bases from V and 5 bases from J, with 27 bases in between. CDR3 size: 17 residues. CDR3 nucleotide sequence: TGCGCCAGCGACGTGGGACCAGGCGTGGGTTTATGGGAGACCCAGTACTTC. Protein product: CASDVGPGVGLWETQYF.

J is TRBJ2-1 and V is TRBV4-1; 10 bases agree with TRBD2. The CDR3 is 19 amino acids. Germline values: CDR1 MGHRA, CDR2 YSYEKL. The junction had 22 bases not matched to a gene; V was cut back by 5 bases and J by 9 bases. CDR3 DNA sequence: TGCGCCAGCAGCTTACCCCCCAGGGCTAGCGGGAGTGCTACGGGTGAGCAGTTCTTC. Its translation is CASSLPPRASGSATGEQFF.

The chain combines TRBV7-2 with TRBJ1-2; possible D gene TRBD1, 5 bases. CDR1 and CDR2 (germline): SGHTA, FQGNSA. The CDR3 has 13 amino acids. V was shortened by 1 base and J by 7 bases, with 10 bases between the two germline ends. Here the CDR3 reads CASSLGGELGYTF. The CDR3 DNA reads TGTGCCAGCAGCTTAGGAGGGGAACTTGGCTACACCTTC.

The chain is built from TRBV6-1 and TRBJ2-7; D remains unclear. Germline V gene data show CDR1 as MNHNS and CDR2 as SASEGT. This CDR3 comprises 12 residues. Trimming left V 6 bases short and J 0 bases short, with 6 bases between. CDR3 region: CASRAVSYEQYF. In DNA, the CDR3 is TGTGCCAGCAGGGCCGTCTCCTACGAGCAGTACTTC.

This chain links TRBV6-1 with TRBJ2-7, with D unclear. Germline lookup yields CDR1 MNHNS and CDR2 SASEGT. The length of the CDR3 is 15 residues. The V end lost 6 bases, the J end lost 3 bases, and 18 bases lay between the germline ends. CDR3 loop: CASSQSGRKNYEQYF. Here the CDR3 DNA reads TGTGCCAGCAGCCAATCGGGTCGTAAGAACTACGAGCAGTACTTC.

J is TRBJ1-4 and V is TRBV5-1, with TRBD1 as a possible D gene (6 bases). V was trimmed by 6 bases and J by 5 bases, leaving 17 bases between them. CDR1 SGHRS and CDR2 YFSETQ come from the germline V gene. The CDR3 has 15 residues. This chain's CDR3 is CASTLDGGPNEKLFF. The CDR3 region has the DNA TGCGCCAGCACCCTGGACGGGGGGCCGAATGAAAAACTGTTTTTT. Together with reference TRBV5-1 and TRBJ1-4, the CDR3 gives the full variable domain: KAGVTQTPRYLIKTRGQQVTLSCSPISGHRSVSWYQQTPGQGLQFLFEYFSETQRNKGNFPGRFSGRQFSNSRSEMNVSTLELGDSALYLCASTLDGGPNEKLFFGSGTQLSVL.

This clone appeared a single time. The chain uses TRBV7-3 and TRBJ2-7; TRBD1 might be the D (5 bases). In germline, CDR1 is SGHTA, CDR2 FQGTGA. V shed 5 bases and J shed 6 bases, with 14 bases lying between them. The CDR3 contains 13 residues. This CDR3 is CASSGQGYFEQYF. The CDR3 DNA reads as TGTGCCAGCAGCGGGCAGGGCTATTTCGAGCAGTACTTC.

V is TRBV15 and J is TRBJ1-6; TRBD1 matches 8 bases. There are 21 residues in the CDR3. Germline-derived CDR1 and CDR2 are LNHNV and YYDKDF (reference sequence). J gave up 7 bases and V 0 bases, and 20 bases lay outside the gene matches. This chain's CDR3 is CATSRDIRDRTGIGENSPLHF. For the CDR3, the DNA is TGTGCCACCAGCAGAGATATTAGGGACAGGACTGGAATCGGAGAAAATTCACCCCTCCACTTT.